A selection of T cell receptor beta chains follows, all from one sample in a study of response to subunit inactivated influenza vaccine. TCRdb reanalysed the RT-PCR reads using MiXCR and keeps one entry per CDR3 protein. The profile shows about 800,000 distinct CDR3 sequences, roughly 20% of them singletons. Specimen: PBMCs from blood, collected around 5 days after vaccination. The receptors were gathered from a man aged 50 to 60 who received an inactivated influenza vaccine. CDR3s include the opening cysteine and the closing phenylalanine or tryptophan. The order of the fields is V gene, D gene, CDR3 protein. D genes are given only for firm matches.

>TRBV12-3/TRBV12-4|TRBD1
CASSPGGFRNQPQHF
>TRBV7-9|NA
CASSLVTVRDEQFF
>TRBV9|NA
CASSVGPTGVGTQYF
>TRBV5-1|NA
CASRGLGGTGELFF
>TRBV6-2/TRBV6-3|TRBD2
CASSHLSGTYEQYF
>TRBV7-2|TRBD2
CASSFTSGSLTDTQYF
>TRBV20-1|TRBD1
CSAERQGITNEKLFF
>TRBV4-1|NA
CASSQAPSSLDTQYF
>TRBV12-3/TRBV12-4|NA
CASREQGRTQYF
>TRBV20-1|TRBD2
CSARWREGYNEQFF